A single sample is the source of the 21 T cell receptor beta chains below, sequenced in a study of T cells after yellow fever vaccination. TCRdb re-derived calls from the 5' RACE reads in MiXCR, one entry per CDR3 protein. The sample has about 85,000 distinct CDR3 sequences, about 14% seen once. This specimen was CD8+ T cells not binding an NS4B(214-222) dextramer, sorted from PBMCs, taken roughly 20 days after the first yellow fever vaccination. The receptor set was obtained from a man between 18 and 35 years old who received the YFV17D yellow fever vaccine.

A few counts support this clonotype. This chain connects TRBV7-9 to TRBJ2-5; a possible D gene is TRBD1 (6 bases). The CDR3 sequence is 15 residues long. CDR1 and CDR2 from the germline V gene are SEHNR and FQNEAQ (reference sequence). The ends were cut back, 1 base at V and 5 bases at J, with 14 bases in the middle. In DNA, the CDR3 is TGTGCCAGCAGCTTAGAAGGCACAGGGAGCGAGACCCAGTACTTC. Its protein is CASSLEGTGSETQYF. Full variable domain (remainder filled in from reference TRBV7-9 and TRBJ2-5): DTGVSQNPRHKITKRGQNVTFRCDPISEHNRLYWYRQTLGQGPEFLTYFQNEAQLEKSRLLSDRFSAERPKGSFSTLEIQRTEQGDSAMYLCASSLEGTGSETQYFGPGTRLLVL.

The chain couples TRBV7-6 to TRBJ1-2, with 9 bases fitting TRBD1. J gave up 8 bases and V 5 bases, and 12 bases lay outside the gene matches. The CDR3 has 15 residues. Germline V CDR1 and CDR2: SGHVS, FNYEAQ. In DNA, the CDR3 is TGTGCCAGCAGCGTTACAGGGGGCTCATCAAGAGGCTACACCTTC. This translates into CASSVTGGSSRGYTF.

This clonotype was seen a few times. The gene calls are TRBV5-1 and TRBJ1-1, with a weak D call TRBD1 (5 bases). Germline V gene lookup returns CDR1 SGHRS and CDR2 YFSETQ. The ends were cut back, 0 bases at V and 0 bases at J, with 18 bases in the middle. CDR3 size: 18 residues. In nucleotides, the CDR3 is TGCGCCAGCAGCTTGGGAGCCTGGGGGACGGGTATGAACACTGAAGCTTTCTTT. Its translation: CASSLGAWGTGMNTEAFF.

The J gene is TRBJ1-5, the V gene TRBV4-1, with a weak D call TRBD1 (5 bases). CDR1 and CDR2 (germline): MGHRA, YSYEKL. The CDR3 totals 16 residues. The ends were cut back, 1 base at V and 2 bases at J, with 12 bases in the middle. CDR3 in amino acids: CASSQAGQRGNQPQHF. The DNA for the CDR3 is TGCGCCAGCAGCCAAGCAGGGCAAAGGGGCAATCAGCCCCAGCATTTT.

This clonotype was picked up a small number of times. The J gene is TRBJ2-2, the V gene TRBV4-2; D is unresolved. The CDR3 runs to 12 residues. Trimming shortened V by 0 bases and J by 10 bases, and 6 bases separated the two germline ends. CDR1 is LGHNA and CDR2 is YNFKEQ in the germline V gene. The CDR3 coding sequence is TGTGCCAGCAGCCAAGATTTGCCGGAGCTGTTTTTT. Its protein product is CASSQDLPELFF.

This clonotype was seen more than once but under ten times. The V gene is TRBV18, the J gene TRBJ2-1, with 8 bases aligning to TRBD2. The CDR3 contains 17 residues. Germline CDR1 reads KGHSH; CDR2 reads LQKENI. V lost 0 bases to trimming and J lost 7 bases; unmatched junction nucleotides: 11. This CDR3 reads CASSPPAPGGARNEQFF. CDR3 DNA: TGTGCCAGCTCACCACCTGCCCCGGGGGGGGCTAGGAATGAGCAGTTCTTC.

The V and J genes are TRBV7-6 and TRBJ2-1; D gene ambiguous. Germline lookup yields CDR1 SGHVS and CDR2 FNYEAQ. This CDR3 region has 12 residues. Deletions cut 3 bases from V and 6 bases from J, with 6 bases between. The CDR3 is CASSFESNEQFF. The CDR3, as DNA: TGTGCCAGCAGCTTTGAGAGCAATGAGCAGTTCTTC.

J is TRBJ1-1 and V is TRBV12-3 or TRBV12-4; D unresolved. Trimming removed 10 bases from V and 3 bases from J, with 12 bases in between. The CDR3 sequence is 12 residues long. The CDR3: CATTRGHTEAFF. For the CDR3, the DNA is TGTGCCACCACCCGAGGGCACACTGAAGCTTTCTTT.

Only a few counts were recorded for this clonotype. The chain carries TRBV7-2 and TRBJ2-3, with a tentative D call TRBD2 (5 bases). V shed 0 bases and J shed 4 bases, with 8 bases lying between them. This CDR3 is built from 14 residues. Germline CDR1 is SGHTA and CDR2 is FQGNSA. CDR3 sequence reads: CASSLATRADTQYF. The CDR3 region has the DNA TGTGCCAGCAGCTTAGCCACGAGGGCAGATACGCAGTATTTT. The complete variable domain, with remaining parts taken from reference TRBV7-2 and TRBJ2-3, reads GAGVSQSPSNKVTEKGKDVELRCDPISGHTALYWYRQSLGQGLEFLIYFQGNSAPDKSGLPSDRFSAERTGGSVSTLTIQRTQQEDSAVYLCASSLATRADTQYFGPGTRLTVL.

There are a few counts of this clonotype. The CDR3 bases are TGTGCCAGCAGCACCGGACTAGCGGTCCAAGAGACCCAGTACTTC. This gives the protein CASSTGLAVQETQYF. V is TRBV5-6 and J is TRBJ2-5; 10 nucleotides match TRBD2. CDR3 length equals 15 residues. Germline V gene data show CDR1 as SGHDT and CDR2 as YYEEEE. The V segment lost 4 bases and the J segment 1 base; nucleotides outside the gene matches: 4.

In this sample, this clonotype turned up many times. V and J are TRBV4-3 and TRBJ2-5; tentative D call: TRBD2 (5 bases). Germline-derived CDR1 and CDR2 are LGHNA and YSLEER. Trimming took off 6 bases at V and 5 bases at J, with 10 bases between the two ends. This CDR3 has 12 amino acids. Here the CDR3 reads CASSPTGETQYF. In DNA form, the CDR3 reads TGCGCCAGCAGTCCTACGGGGGAGACCCAGTACTTC.

This clonotype was seen only a few times. CDR3 sequence: CASSPQPGGQGSYNEQFF. The CDR3 coding sequence is TGTGCCAGCAGCCCTCAACCAGGCGGACAGGGCTCTTACAATGAGCAGTTCTTC. V is TRBV7-6 and J is TRBJ2-1, with 8 positions matching TRBD1. V lost 5 bases, J lost 4 bases, and 16 bases stayed unmatched. CDR1 SGHVS and CDR2 FNYEAQ come from the germline V gene. The CDR3 has 18 amino acids.

The chain is built from TRBV13 and TRBJ2-3; no reliable D call. CDR3 size: 12 residues. Germline V gives CDR1 PRHDT, CDR2 FYEKMQ (reference sequence). Trimming removed 5 bases from V and 4 bases from J, with 7 bases in between. The CDR3 sequence: CASSRSPDTQYF. The CDR3 DNA reads TGTGCCAGCAGCCGTTCCCCAGATACGCAGTATTTT.

The V call is TRBV27, the J call TRBJ1-1, with TRBD1 as a possible D gene (5 bases). The CDR3 sequence is 13 residues long. The germline V and J ends were trimmed by 4 bases and 3 bases, with 9 bases remaining between them. Germline values: CDR1 MNHEY, CDR2 SMNVEV (reference sequence). The CDR3 protein is CASSWGSDTEAFF. CDR3 in DNA: TGTGCCAGCAGTTGGGGGAGTGACACTGAAGCTTTCTTT.

V and J are TRBV5-1 and TRBJ2-3; 9 bases agree with TRBD2. V lost 2 bases and J lost 6; bases outside the gene matches: 7. Germline CDR1 SGHRS, CDR2 YFSETQ. There are 15 residues in the CDR3. The CDR3 is CASSFAGGPSDTQYF. The DNA for the CDR3 is TGCGCCAGCAGCTTTGCGGGGGGGCCTAGTGATACGCAGTATTTT.

This CDR3 reads CASSQDLATASRNTIYF. The CDR3 DNA follows: TGCGCCAGCAGCCAAGATCTGGCGACAGCATCCCGAAACACCATATATTTT. The chain joins TRBV4-3 to TRBJ1-3, with a weak D call TRBD1 (5 bases). Germline loops: CDR1 LGHNA, CDR2 YSLEER. The V end was cut by 0 bases, the J end by 5 bases, with 17 bases between. The length of the CDR3 is 17 residues.

This chain connects TRBV11-2 to TRBJ2-3; D is unresolved. This CDR3 has 12 amino acids. Germline CDR1 reads SGHAT; CDR2 reads FQNNGV. V lost 5 bases and J lost 2, with 5 bases in between. The CDR3 bases are TGTGCCAGCAGCCCCGTCACAGATACGCAGTATTTT. This sequence encodes CASSPVTDTQYF.

The genes are TRBV12-3 or TRBV12-4 and TRBJ1-2, with D hard to call. Trimming took off 1 base at V and 10 bases at J, with 10 bases between the two ends. The CDR3 has 12 amino acids. The CDR3 reads CASSLVTAPYTF. The CDR3, as DNA: TGTGCCAGCAGTTTAGTCACTGCACCCTACACCTTC.

There are a few counts of this clonotype. J is TRBJ2-1 and V is TRBV5-6, with D unclear. The ends were cut back, 6 bases at V and 5 bases at J, with 12 bases in the middle. CDR3 length equals 13 residues. Germline CDR1 SGHDT, CDR2 YYEEEE. The CDR3 is CASNPLGDNEQFF. The DNA for the CDR3 is TGTGCCAGCAACCCCCTCGGCGACAATGAGCAGTTCTTC.

This chain connects TRBV7-2 to TRBJ2-5, with TRBD2 as a possible D gene (6 bases). This CDR3 region has 16 residues. V lost 3 bases, J lost 5 bases, and 19 bases lay in between. The germline V gene encodes CDR1 SGHTA and CDR2 FQGNSA. The CDR3, as DNA: TGTGCCAGCAGCTTGGACCGGGAGACCTTGGAGGAGACCCAGTACTTC. Translated, it gives CASSLDRETLEETQYF.

V gene TRBV21-1 combines with J gene TRBJ1-6; TRBD1 is the table's D call, not checked against the DNA. TRBV21-1 is classified as a pseudogene. The CDR3 consists of 20 residues. The DNA of the CDR3 is TGTGCCAGCACCGAGGGGGGTACAGGGGGGCCGGTGGGCAATAATTCACCCCTCCACTTT. Translation: CASTEGGTGGPVGNNSPLHF.